What follows is one T cell receptor beta chain and its context. The target antigen is unknown. This sample is drawn from a study of T cell responses to AZD1222 COVID-19 vaccine. Study-wide results and caveats: White British ancestry dominated among donors, who included more females, and clonal diversity was possibly underestimated.

Generated by immunoSEQ multiplex PCR, the TCRdb table keeps only in-frame clones and is missing some. The table has tens of thousands of clones, approximately 90% seen once. The CDR3 extends over 15 amino acids. Trimming stripped 1 base from V and 2 bases from J, with 9 bases between. Germline V gives CDR1 MDHEN, CDR2 SYDVKM. V gene TRBV28 combines with J gene TRBJ1-3, with D tentatively TRBD1 (6 bases). This clonotype was obtained from an adult in good health. The material sequenced was peripheral blood, taken on day 0 of AZD1222 vaccination. As DNA, the CDR3 is TGTGCCAGCAGTTTATCAGGGGCGCCTGGAAACACCATATATTTT. This codes for CASSLSGAPGNTIYF.